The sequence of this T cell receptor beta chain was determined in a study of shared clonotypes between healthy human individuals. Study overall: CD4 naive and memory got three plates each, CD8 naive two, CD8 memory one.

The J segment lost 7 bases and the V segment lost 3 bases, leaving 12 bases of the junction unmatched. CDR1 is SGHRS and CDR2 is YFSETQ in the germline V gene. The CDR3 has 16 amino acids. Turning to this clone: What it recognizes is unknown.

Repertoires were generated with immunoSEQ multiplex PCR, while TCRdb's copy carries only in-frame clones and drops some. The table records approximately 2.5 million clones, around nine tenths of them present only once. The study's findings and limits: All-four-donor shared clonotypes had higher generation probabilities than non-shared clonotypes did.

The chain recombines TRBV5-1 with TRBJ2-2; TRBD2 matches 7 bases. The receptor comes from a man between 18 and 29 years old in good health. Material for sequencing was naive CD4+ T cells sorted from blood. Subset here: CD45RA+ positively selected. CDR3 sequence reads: CASSSPGLVRYGELFF. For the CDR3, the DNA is TGCGCCAGCAGCTCCCCCGGACTAGTTAGGTACGGGGAGCTGTTTTTT.